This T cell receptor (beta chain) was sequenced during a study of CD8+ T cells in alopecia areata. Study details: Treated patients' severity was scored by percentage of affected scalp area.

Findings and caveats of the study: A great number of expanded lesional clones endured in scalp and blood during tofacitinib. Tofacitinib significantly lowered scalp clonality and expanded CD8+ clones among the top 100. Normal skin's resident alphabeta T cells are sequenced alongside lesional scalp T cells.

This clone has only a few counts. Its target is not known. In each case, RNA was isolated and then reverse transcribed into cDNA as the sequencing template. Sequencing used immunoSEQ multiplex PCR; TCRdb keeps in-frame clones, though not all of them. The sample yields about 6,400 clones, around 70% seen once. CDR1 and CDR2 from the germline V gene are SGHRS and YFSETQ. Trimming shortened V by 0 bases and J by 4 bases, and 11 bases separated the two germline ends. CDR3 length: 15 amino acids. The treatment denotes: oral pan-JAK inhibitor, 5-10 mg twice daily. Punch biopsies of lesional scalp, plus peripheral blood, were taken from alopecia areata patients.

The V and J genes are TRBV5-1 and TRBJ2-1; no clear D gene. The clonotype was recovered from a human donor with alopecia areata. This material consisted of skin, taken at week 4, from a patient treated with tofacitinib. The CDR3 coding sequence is TGCGCCAGCAGCTTGGTGTCAAACCCATACAATGAGCAGTTCTTC. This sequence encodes CASSLVSNPYNEQFF.